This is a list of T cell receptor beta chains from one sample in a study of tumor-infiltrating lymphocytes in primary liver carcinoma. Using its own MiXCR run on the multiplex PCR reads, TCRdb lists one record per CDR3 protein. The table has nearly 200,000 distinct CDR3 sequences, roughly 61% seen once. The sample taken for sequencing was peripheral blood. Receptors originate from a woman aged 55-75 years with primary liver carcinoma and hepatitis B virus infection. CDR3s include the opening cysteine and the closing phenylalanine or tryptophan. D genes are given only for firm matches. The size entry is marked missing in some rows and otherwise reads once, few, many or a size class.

CDR3nt: TGTGCCAGCATTGAAGCCCGAACCTTAGCGCGTACGCAGTATTTT; CDR3aa: CASIEARTLARTQYF; d_gene: NA; abundance: NA; j_gene: TRBJ2-3; v_gene: TRBV6-1
CDR3nt: TGCAGCGTTGCGAAGAGGGGGACTAGCGGGAGCTACGAGCAGTTCTTC; CDR3aa: CSVAKRGTSGSYEQFF; d_gene: TRBD2; abundance: NA; j_gene: TRBJ2-1; v_gene: TRBV29-1
CDR3nt: TGTGCCAGCAATATCCGGGGGAGGTACAATGAGCAGCTCTTC; CDR3aa: CASNIRGRYNEQLF; d_gene: NA; abundance: NA; j_gene: TRBJ2-1; v_gene: TRBV6-2/TRBV6-3
CDR3nt: TGTGCCAGCAGCTTACGATCAATGACTAGCGGAAGCACAGATACGCAGTATTTT; CDR3aa: CASSLRSMTSGSTDTQYF; d_gene: TRBD2; abundance: NA; j_gene: TRBJ2-3; v_gene: TRBV7-9
CDR3nt: TGTGCCTGGAGTGTATACAATGAGCAGTTCTTC; CDR3aa: CAWSVYNEQFF; d_gene: NA; abundance: many; j_gene: TRBJ2-1; v_gene: TRBV30
CDR3nt: TGTGCCAGCAGCCAAGATCGGGGCGGGAGGAGCGATGAGCAGCTCTTC; CDR3aa: CASSQDRGGRSDEQLF; d_gene: TRBD2; abundance: NA; j_gene: TRBJ2-1; v_gene: TRBV14
CDR3nt: TGTGCCAGCAATGATGGGGAACCCTATGGCTACACCTTC; CDR3aa: CASNDGEPYGYTF; d_gene: NA; abundance: NA; j_gene: TRBJ1-2; v_gene: TRBV28
CDR3nt: TGCGGCGTCTTACAGGGTTCAGATGCGCAGTATTTT; CDR3aa: CGVLQGSDAQYF; d_gene: NA; abundance: NA; j_gene: TRBJ2-3; v_gene: TRBV29-1
CDR3nt: TGTGCCAGCAGACCGGACAGGGTAGAGACCCAGTACTTC; CDR3aa: CASRPDRVETQYF; d_gene: TRBD1; abundance: NA; j_gene: TRBJ2-5; v_gene: TRBV7-2
CDR3nt: TGTGCCAGCAGCTTAGAGTCGAGGGCCAAGCAGTTCTTC; CDR3aa: CASSLESRAKQFF; d_gene: NA; abundance: once; j_gene: TRBJ2-1; v_gene: TRBV11-2
CDR3nt: TGTGCCAGCTGCGAAGGGGTCATCGCACCCCAGCATTTT; CDR3aa: CASCEGVIAPQHF; d_gene: NA; abundance: NA; j_gene: TRBJ1-5; v_gene: TRBV7-3
CDR3nt: TGTGCCAGCGGATCGCAGGGACTCCTACGACCAGATACGCAGTATTTT; CDR3aa: CASGSQGLLRPDTQYF; d_gene: NA; abundance: few; j_gene: TRBJ2-3; v_gene: TRBV11-2
CDR3nt: TGCGCCAGCAGTGGAGGTCCGCGCGGGAGACCAGAGAGCCAGTACTTC; CDR3aa: CASSGGPRGRPESQYF; d_gene: TRBD2; abundance: NA; j_gene: TRBJ2-5; v_gene: TRBV10-1
CDR3nt: TGTGCCAGCAGCTCGCCACTAGCGGGAGCAGAGACCCAGTACTTC; CDR3aa: CASSSPLAGAETQYF; d_gene: TRBD2; abundance: NA; j_gene: TRBJ2-5; v_gene: TRBV5-4
CDR3nt: TGTGCCAACAGATACTCCGGGACTAGCGGACTCACAGATACGCAGTATTTT; CDR3aa: CANRYSGTSGLTDTQYF; d_gene: TRBD2; abundance: NA; j_gene: TRBJ2-3; v_gene: TRBV11-2
CDR3nt: TGTGCCAGCAGTAATTTACAGGGGGCGCAGGGAGAGCAGTACTTC; CDR3aa: CASSNLQGAQGEQYF; d_gene: TRBD1; abundance: many; j_gene: TRBJ2-7; v_gene: TRBV6-5
CDR3nt: TGCGCCAGCAGCTTGGGACAGGGAATTTCCGGGGAGCTGCTTTTT; CDR3aa: CASSLGQGISGELLF; d_gene: TRBD1; abundance: NA; j_gene: TRBJ2-2; v_gene: TRBV5-1
CDR3nt: TGTGCCAGCAGGGCCGGCGGTCAGCCCCAGCATTTT; CDR3aa: CASRAGGQPQHF; d_gene: NA; abundance: many; j_gene: TRBJ1-5; v_gene: TRBV12-3/TRBV12-4
CDR3nt: TGTGCCAGCAGCCCAGGACAGGGGGGAGGCTACACCTTC; CDR3aa: CASSPGQGGGYTF; d_gene: TRBD1; abundance: many; j_gene: TRBJ1-2; v_gene: TRBV7-8
CDR3nt: TGTGCCAGCAGCCTGACCGGGACCCCCTACGAGCAGTACTTC; CDR3aa: CASSLTGTPYEQYF; d_gene: NA; abundance: many; j_gene: TRBJ2-7; v_gene: TRBV5-6
CDR3nt: TGTGCCAGCAGCCAGCCGAACAATGAGCAGTTCTTC; CDR3aa: CASSQPNNEQFF; d_gene: NA; abundance: many; j_gene: TRBJ2-1; v_gene: TRBV4-2
CDR3nt: TGTGCCGGCAGCCAAGCCCGATATAATTCACCCCTCCACTTT; CDR3aa: CAGSQARYNSPLHF; d_gene: NA; abundance: NA; j_gene: TRBJ1-6; v_gene: TRBV11-2
CDR3nt: TGTGCCAGCAGCTTCCTCCGGGAGGGCCCCAATGAGCAGTTCTTC; CDR3aa: CASSFLREGPNEQFF; d_gene: TRBD2; abundance: NA; j_gene: TRBJ2-1; v_gene: TRBV7-9
CDR3nt: TGTGCCTGCAGCCTAGGGGGACTAGCGGGAGTACCCTTGCGCCAAGAGACCCAGTACTTC; CDR3aa: CACSLGGLAGVPLRQETQYF; d_gene: TRBD2; abundance: NA; j_gene: TRBJ2-5; v_gene: TRBV11-2
CDR3nt: TGCGCCAGCAGCTTTACGGACCCGAACACTGAAGCTTTCTTT; CDR3aa: CASSFTDPNTEAFF; d_gene: NA; abundance: few; j_gene: TRBJ1-1; v_gene: TRBV5-1
CDR3nt: TGCGCCAGCAGCTTGGTTCGGGGGGCAGGAGATACGCAGTATTTT; CDR3aa: CASSLVRGAGDTQYF; d_gene: NA; abundance: few; j_gene: TRBJ2-3; v_gene: TRBV5-1
CDR3nt: TGTGCCAGCAGCTTGCGGGCGGGGGGAGGTGGAGATACGCAGTATTTT; CDR3aa: CASSLRAGGGGDTQYF; d_gene: TRBD2; abundance: few; j_gene: TRBJ2-3; v_gene: TRBV5-4
CDR3nt: TGTGCCAGCAGCGCGACCGGACAGAGAAATAATGAAAAACTGTTTTTT; CDR3aa: CASSATGQRNNEKLFF; d_gene: NA; abundance: many; j_gene: TRBJ1-4; v_gene: TRBV11-1
CDR3nt: TGTGCCAGCAGCCTGACGAGCGGGACCCCCTCTGGGGCCAACGTCCTGACTTTC; CDR3aa: CASSLTSGTPSGANVLTF; d_gene: TRBD2; abundance: few; j_gene: TRBJ2-6; v_gene: TRBV7-9
CDR3nt: TGTGCCAGCAGCTTGGGCAGGAACACTGAAGCTTTCTTT; CDR3aa: CASSLGRNTEAFF; d_gene: NA; abundance: many; j_gene: TRBJ1-1; v_gene: TRBV5-4
CDR3nt: TGTGCCTGGAGTGTTCAGGGGGAGACCCAGTACTTC; CDR3aa: CAWSVQGETQYF; d_gene: NA; abundance: once; j_gene: TRBJ2-5; v_gene: TRBV30
CDR3nt: TGTGCCAGCAGCTTGGCCCGGCTAGCGGGAGGGGTGCAGTTCTTC; CDR3aa: CASSLARLAGGVQFF; d_gene: TRBD2; abundance: NA; j_gene: TRBJ2-1; v_gene: TRBV5-6
CDR3nt: TGTGCCAGCGGCTCATGTACGTGGGCGGGAGGTGCCGGGGAGCTGTTTTTT; CDR3aa: CASGSCTWAGGAGELFF; d_gene: TRBD2; abundance: NA; j_gene: TRBJ2-2; v_gene: TRBV11-2
CDR3nt: TGTGCCAGCAGCAACGGACTTCTCACTGGGGAGCTGTTTTTT; CDR3aa: CASSNGLLTGELFF; d_gene: NA; abundance: NA; j_gene: TRBJ2-2; v_gene: TRBV11-3
CDR3nt: TGTGCCAGCAGTTACTCCGGGGCCACCTCTGGGGCCAACGTCCTGACTTTC; CDR3aa: CASSYSGATSGANVLTF; d_gene: NA; abundance: many; j_gene: TRBJ2-6; v_gene: TRBV6-5
CDR3nt: TGCGCCACCGGGACAGGACACTATGGCTACACCTTC; CDR3aa: CATGTGHYGYTF; d_gene: TRBD1; abundance: NA; j_gene: TRBJ1-2; v_gene: TRBV28
CDR3nt: TGCCCCAGCAGCTTAACAGGGGTCAATGAGCAGTTCTTC; CDR3aa: CPSSLTGVNEQFF; d_gene: TRBD1; abundance: NA; j_gene: TRBJ2-1; v_gene: TRBV5-1
CDR3nt: TGTGCCAGCAGCTTAGGCGACAGAATGATTAGCAATCAGCCCCAGCATTTT; CDR3aa: CASSLGDRMISNQPQHF; d_gene: NA; abundance: NA; j_gene: TRBJ1-5; v_gene: TRBV11-3
CDR3nt: TGTGCCAGCGGGTCCTATGGAGCCTACGAGCAGTACTTC; CDR3aa: CASGSYGAYEQYF; d_gene: NA; abundance: NA; j_gene: TRBJ2-7; v_gene: TRBV13
CDR3nt: TGTGCCAACAGCCTAACCGGGGGGTACACTAAAGCTTTCTTT; CDR3aa: CANSLTGGYTKAFF; d_gene: NA; abundance: NA; j_gene: TRBJ1-1; v_gene: TRBV11-3
CDR3nt: TGTGCAAGCAGCCAAGATGGGCAGCAAGATACGGAGTATTTT; CDR3aa: CASSQDGQQDTEYF; d_gene: NA; abundance: NA; j_gene: TRBJ2-3; v_gene: TRBV4-2
CDR3nt: TGTGCCAGCAGTTCCTCCACGGCCTCTAGCGGACCCTCCGATACGCAGTATTTT; CDR3aa: CASSSSTASSGPSDTQYF; d_gene: TRBD2; abundance: NA; j_gene: TRBJ2-3; v_gene: TRBV28
CDR3nt: TGTGCCAGCAGTAGGGGTCATAGCACAGATACGCAGTATTTT; CDR3aa: CASSRGHSTDTQYF; d_gene: NA; abundance: NA; j_gene: TRBJ2-3; v_gene: TRBV28
CDR3nt: TGTGCCTGGAGGTTTGACTGTCCGGGGCCCGAAGCTTTCTTC; CDR3aa: CAWRFDCPGPEAFF; d_gene: NA; abundance: NA; j_gene: TRBJ1-1; v_gene: TRBV30
CDR3nt: TGCGCCAGCAGCACACAGGTGGGGCCGAGGGACATTCAGTACTTC; CDR3aa: CASSTQVGPRDIQYF; d_gene: NA; abundance: NA; j_gene: TRBJ2-4; v_gene: TRBV4-1
CDR3nt: TGTGCCAGTTGGCGGGAGAGCTCCTACGAGCAATACTTC; CDR3aa: CASWRESSYEQYF; d_gene: TRBD2; abundance: once; j_gene: TRBJ2-7; v_gene: TRBV11-2
CDR3nt: TGTGCCAGCAGCTTCAGGTTAACAGACCAAGAGACCCAGTACTTC; CDR3aa: CASSFRLTDQETQYF; d_gene: NA; abundance: many; j_gene: TRBJ2-5; v_gene: TRBV7-9
CDR3nt: TGTGCCAGCAGTGAGGTGAACCAAGAGACCCAGTACTTC; CDR3aa: CASSEVNQETQYF; d_gene: NA; abundance: NA; j_gene: TRBJ2-5; v_gene: TRBV28
CDR3nt: TGTGCCAGCAGCTCGTCCACTGAAGGGGGCCTCACTCGGTGTCAGTACTTC; CDR3aa: CASSSSTEGGLTRCQYF; d_gene: TRBD1; abundance: NA; j_gene: TRBJ2-7; v_gene: TRBV11-2
CDR3nt: TGTGCCAGCAGCCCGTACCGGGCCGGGGCCCTTTACGAGCAGCACTTC; CDR3aa: CASSPYRAGALYEQHF; d_gene: NA; abundance: NA; j_gene: TRBJ2-7; v_gene: TRBV7-9
CDR3nt: TGTGCCAGCAGTCTCGGCGGGACCGACAATGAGCAGTTCTTC; CDR3aa: CASSLGGTDNEQFF; d_gene: NA; abundance: many; j_gene: TRBJ2-1; v_gene: TRBV12-3/TRBV12-4
CDR3nt: TGTGCCAGCAGCTTAAATGATGCCTATGAGCAGTTCTTC; CDR3aa: CASSLNDAYEQFF; d_gene: NA; abundance: many; j_gene: TRBJ2-1; v_gene: TRBV11-2
CDR3nt: TGTGCCAGCCGTCCTCCTTCAGGGTTTGTCTATGGCTACACCTTC; CDR3aa: CASRPPSGFVYGYTF; d_gene: NA; abundance: many; j_gene: TRBJ1-2; v_gene: TRBV6-6
CDR3nt: TGTGTCAGTAAGGGGCTGAGCACAGATACGCAGTATTTT; CDR3aa: CVSKGLSTDTQYF; d_gene: NA; abundance: once; j_gene: TRBJ2-3; v_gene: TRBV6-5
CDR3nt: TGCAGCGGCAACGGGGGGGGGGCGAAGAGGACTGAAGCTTTCTTT; CDR3aa: CSGNGGGAKRTEAFF; d_gene: NA; abundance: many; j_gene: TRBJ1-1; v_gene: TRBV29-1
CDR3nt: TGCGCCAGCAGTCCGGATGGCCCTCCCGATGAGCAGTTCTTC; CDR3aa: CASSPDGPPDEQFF; d_gene: NA; abundance: NA; j_gene: TRBJ2-1; v_gene: TRBV6-2/TRBV6-3
CDR3nt: TGTAGCGTAACCGGGACTAGCGGTTCTACTAGGTACGACCAGTACTTC; CDR3aa: CSVTGTSGSTRYDQYF; d_gene: TRBD2; abundance: NA; j_gene: TRBJ2-7; v_gene: TRBV29-1